Following are 6 T cell receptor beta chains from one sample sequenced in a study of cytomegalovirus exposure and HLA in healthy donors. PCR employed 60 Vbeta and 13 Jbeta primers. Only in-frame clones appear in the TCRdb table, and some are missing; sequencing was by immunoSEQ multiplex PCR. The top ten clones hold about 1.5% of a sample with about 170,000 clones, roughly 84% of them seen once. The material sequenced was PBMCs. These receptors came from a male donor in good health and CMV-seronegative.

This clone appeared once. This chain uses TRBV6-1 with TRBJ2-1; no definite D call. Per germline, CDR1 MNHNS and CDR2 SASEGT. The CDR3 has 13 amino acids. The V and J ends lost 4 bases and 7 bases respectively, with 11 bases between them. The CDR3: CASSGLVRNEQFF. In DNA form, the CDR3 reads TGTGCCAGCAGTGGCCTAGTAAGGAATGAGCAGTTCTTC.

A remark on this clone: This specimen includes other DNA sequences encoding the same CDR3. The chain carries TRBV19 and TRBJ1-5; D unresolved. This CDR3 contains 14 residues. V dropped 4 bases and J dropped 0 bases, with 7 bases sitting between them. The germline CDR1 and CDR2 sequences are LNHDA and SQIVND (reference sequence). CDR3 nucleotides: TGTGCCAGTAGTAACTCGTATAGCAATCAGCCCCAGCATTTT. Its translation: CASSNSYSNQPQHF.

This clone was counted once. The genes are TRBV7-8 and TRBJ2-7; D may be TRBD1 (6 bases). Germline CDR1 SGHVS, CDR2 FQNEAQ. Trimming pared 1 base from V and 3 bases from J, leaving 10 bases between. The CDR3 is 14 residues long. DNA for the CDR3: TGTGCCAGCAGCTTAGGGCAGGGGATCTACGAGCAGTACTTC. Translation: CASSLGQGIYEQYF.

Note on this clone: The junction departs from germline at one end; a sequencing error may be responsible. In nucleotides, the CDR3 is TGTTCCAGCAGCTCAGGGGGGACGTCAACCTACGAGCAGTACTTC. Its translation: CSSSSGGTSTYEQYF. The chain combines TRBV7-9 with TRBJ2-7; weak D call: TRBD1 (7 bases). The CDR3 contains 15 residues. Germline CDR1 SEHNR, CDR2 FQNEAQ (reference sequence).

A single count supports this clone. This chain links TRBV12-5 with TRBJ2-1, with D perhaps matching TRBD2 (6 bases). In germline, CDR1 is LGHNT, CDR2 FRNRAP. The CDR3 loop spans 15 amino acids. The ends were cut back, 1 base at V and 4 bases at J, with 11 bases in the middle. DNA of the CDR3: TGTGCTAGTGGTTTGGGCCCTGCGGGGTACAATGAGCAGTTCTTC. Translation gives CASGLGPAGYNEQFF.

This sequence joins TRBV5-4 and TRBJ1-4; 7 nucleotides line up with TRBD1. The CDR3 runs to 15 residues. The V and J ends lost 6 bases and 8 bases, in that order; junction bases with no gene match: 13. CDR1 is SGHNT, CDR2 YYREEE, per germline (reference sequence). Here the CDR3 DNA reads TGTGCCAGCAACCCAAGACAGGGTATGGAGGAAAAACTGTTTTTT. Its protein is CASNPRQGMEEKLFF.